The entry below gives a single TCR beta chain sequence along with its context. Germline V CDR1 and CDR2: SGHKS, YYEKEE (reference sequence). CDR3 length equals 15 residues. V lost 1 base, J lost 5 bases, and 12 bases lay in between. The data were taken from a study of blood T cell repertoires in COVID-19. About the study: The study drew acute and convalescent COVID-19 samples from the United States, Italy and Spain. Sources were T cells, B-cell-depleted T cells, or PBMCs; the material itself was cDNA or gDNA.

The assay was immunoSEQ multiplex PCR, and TCRdb's table has in-frame clones only and misses some. The sample has under 95,000 clones; roughly 78% are singletons. This receptor was taken from a man between 60 and 70 years old with active or convalescent COVID-19. V is TRBV5-5 and J is TRBJ1-4, with no clear D. Input material: peripheral blood. The CDR3: CASSLFATENEKLFF. The CDR3 coding sequence is TGTGCCAGCAGCTTGTTTGCTACAGAAAATGAAAAACTGTTTTTT.